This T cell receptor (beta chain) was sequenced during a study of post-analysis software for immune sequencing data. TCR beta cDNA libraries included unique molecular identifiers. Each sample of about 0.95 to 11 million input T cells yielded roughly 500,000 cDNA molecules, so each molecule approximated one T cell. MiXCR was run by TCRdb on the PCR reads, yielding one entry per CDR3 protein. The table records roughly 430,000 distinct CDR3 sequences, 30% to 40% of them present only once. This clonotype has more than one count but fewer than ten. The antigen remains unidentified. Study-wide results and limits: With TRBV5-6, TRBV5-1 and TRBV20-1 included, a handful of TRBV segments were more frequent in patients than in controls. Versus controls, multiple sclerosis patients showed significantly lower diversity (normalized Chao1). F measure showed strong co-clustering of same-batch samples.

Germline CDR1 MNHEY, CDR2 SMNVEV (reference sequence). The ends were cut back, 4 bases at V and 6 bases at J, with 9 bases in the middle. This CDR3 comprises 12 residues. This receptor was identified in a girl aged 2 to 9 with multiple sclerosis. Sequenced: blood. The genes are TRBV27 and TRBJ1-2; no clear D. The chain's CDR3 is CASSSGYHGYTF. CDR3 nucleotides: TGTGCCAGCAGTTCCGGGTATCATGGCTACACCTTC.